The source of this T cell receptor beta chain is a study of CXCR3-negative and CXCR3-positive naive CD8 T cells. About the research overall: There were around 140 million TRB reads altogether, and each library had about 1.5 +/- 0.3 million of them. Whole-study results and caveats: From TRB CDR3 properties, TCR strength was inferred; surface CD5 did not differ between naive subsets. Relative to CXCR3-negative naive cells, CXCR3-positive naive cells had more hydrophobic TRB CDR3s.

The libraries of TRB cDNA were constructed through 5' RACE using UMI labels. TCRdb re-called the 5' RACE reads; every CDR3 protein appears as one record, without DNA. In all, the sample yields over 100,000 distinct CDR3 sequences. To note about this clonotype: What it recognizes is unknown.

A few hundred thousand cells per CD8+ T cell subset were flow-sorted in triplicate. CD45RO-CCR7+CD27+CD95- defined naive CD8+ T cells. Sequencing was carried out using naive CXCR3+ CD8+ T cells from blood. Subset indicated: CD45RO-CCR7+CD27+CD95- naive CD8+ T cells expressing CXCR3 (TNR3+). The sequence was collected from a human donor in good health. Some clones in this sample may be carry-over from other donors' samples.

The CDR3 here is CASTPGTNTEAFF. The V gene is TRBV6-5, the J gene TRBJ1-1; the TCRdb call, TRBD1, lacks DNA for checking. The CDR3 has 13 residues. CDR1 is MNHEY, CDR2 SVGAGI, per germline.